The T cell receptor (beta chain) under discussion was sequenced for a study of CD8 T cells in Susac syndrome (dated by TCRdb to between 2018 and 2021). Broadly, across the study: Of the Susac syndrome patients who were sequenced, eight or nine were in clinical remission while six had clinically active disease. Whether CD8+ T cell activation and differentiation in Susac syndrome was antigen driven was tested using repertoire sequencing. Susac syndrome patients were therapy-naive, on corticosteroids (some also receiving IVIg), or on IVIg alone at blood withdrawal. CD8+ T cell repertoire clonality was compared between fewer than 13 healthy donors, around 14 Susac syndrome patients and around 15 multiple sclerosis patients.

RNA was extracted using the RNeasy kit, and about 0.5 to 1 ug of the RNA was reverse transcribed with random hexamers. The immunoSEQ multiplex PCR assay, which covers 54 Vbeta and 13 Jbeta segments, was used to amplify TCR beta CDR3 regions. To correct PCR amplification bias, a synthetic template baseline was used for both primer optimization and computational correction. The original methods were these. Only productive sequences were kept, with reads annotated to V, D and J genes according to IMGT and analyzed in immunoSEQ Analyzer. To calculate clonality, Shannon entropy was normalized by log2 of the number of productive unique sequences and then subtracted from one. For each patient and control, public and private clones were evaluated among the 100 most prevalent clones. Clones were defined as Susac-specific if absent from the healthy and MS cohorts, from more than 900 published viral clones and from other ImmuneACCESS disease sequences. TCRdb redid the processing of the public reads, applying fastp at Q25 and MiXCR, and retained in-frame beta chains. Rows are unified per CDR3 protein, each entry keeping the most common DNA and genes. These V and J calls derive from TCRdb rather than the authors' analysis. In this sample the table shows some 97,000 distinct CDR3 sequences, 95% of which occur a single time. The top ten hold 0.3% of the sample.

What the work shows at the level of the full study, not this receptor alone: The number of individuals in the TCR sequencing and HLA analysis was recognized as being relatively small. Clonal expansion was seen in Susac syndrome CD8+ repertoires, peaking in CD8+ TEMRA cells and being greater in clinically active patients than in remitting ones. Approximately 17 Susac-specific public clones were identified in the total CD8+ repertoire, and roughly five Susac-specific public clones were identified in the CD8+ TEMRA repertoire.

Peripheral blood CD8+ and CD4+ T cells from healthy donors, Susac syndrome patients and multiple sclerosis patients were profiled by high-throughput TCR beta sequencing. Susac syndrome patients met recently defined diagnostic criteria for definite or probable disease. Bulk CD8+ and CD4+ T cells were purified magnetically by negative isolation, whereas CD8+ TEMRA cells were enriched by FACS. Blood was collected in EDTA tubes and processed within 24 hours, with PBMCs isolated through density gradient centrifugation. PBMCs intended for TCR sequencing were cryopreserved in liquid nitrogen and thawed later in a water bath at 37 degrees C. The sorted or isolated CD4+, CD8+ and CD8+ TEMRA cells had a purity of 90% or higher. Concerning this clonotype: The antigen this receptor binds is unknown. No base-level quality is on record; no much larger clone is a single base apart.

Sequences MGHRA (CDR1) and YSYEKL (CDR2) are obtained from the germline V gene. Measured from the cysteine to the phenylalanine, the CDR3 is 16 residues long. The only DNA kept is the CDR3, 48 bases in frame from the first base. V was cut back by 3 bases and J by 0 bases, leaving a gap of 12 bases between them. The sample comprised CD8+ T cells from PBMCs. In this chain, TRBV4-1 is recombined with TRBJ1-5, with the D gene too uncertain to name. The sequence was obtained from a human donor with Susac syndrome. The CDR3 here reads CASSHLMGDSNQPQHF. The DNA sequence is TGCGCCAGCAGCCATCTAATGGGAGATAGCAATCAGCCCCAGCATTTT.